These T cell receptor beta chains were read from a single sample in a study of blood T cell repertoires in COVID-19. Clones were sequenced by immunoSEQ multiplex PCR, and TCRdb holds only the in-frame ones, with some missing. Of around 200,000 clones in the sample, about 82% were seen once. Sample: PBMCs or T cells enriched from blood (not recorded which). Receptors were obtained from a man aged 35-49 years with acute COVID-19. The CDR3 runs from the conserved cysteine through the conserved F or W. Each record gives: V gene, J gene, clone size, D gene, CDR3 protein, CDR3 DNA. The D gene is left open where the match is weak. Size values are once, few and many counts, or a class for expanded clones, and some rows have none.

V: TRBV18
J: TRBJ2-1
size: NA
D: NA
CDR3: CASRIGENSYNEQFF
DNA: TGTGCCAGCCGTATCGGGGAAAACTCCTACAATGAGCAGTTCTTC

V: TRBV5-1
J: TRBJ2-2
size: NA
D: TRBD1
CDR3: CASSLLGQSTGELFF
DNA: TGCGCCAGCAGCTTGTTGGGACAGAGTACCGGGGAGCTGTTTTTT

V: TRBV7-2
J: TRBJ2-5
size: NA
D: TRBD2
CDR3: CASSLPLAGVETQYF
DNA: TGTGCCAGCAGCTTACCGCTAGCGGGAGTTGAGACCCAGTACTTC

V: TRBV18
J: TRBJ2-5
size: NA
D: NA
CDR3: CASSPLRNQETQYF
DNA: TGTGCCAGCTCCCCGCTAAGAAACCAAGAGACCCAGTACTTC

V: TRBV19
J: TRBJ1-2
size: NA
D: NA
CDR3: CASSIEPVYGYTF
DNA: TGTGCCAGTAGTATAGAACCGGTCTATGGCTACACCTTC

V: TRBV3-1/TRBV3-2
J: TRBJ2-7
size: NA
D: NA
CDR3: CASSPRVSSYEQYF
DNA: TGTGCCAGCAGCCCGAGGGTAAGCTCCTACGAGCAGTACTTC

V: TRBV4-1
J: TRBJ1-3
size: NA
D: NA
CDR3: CASSQDSFSGNTIYF
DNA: TGCGCCAGCAGCCAGGACAGTTTCTCTGGAAACACCATATATTTT

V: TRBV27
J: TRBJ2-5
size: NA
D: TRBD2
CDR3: CASSLLSGRETQYF
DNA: TGTGCCAGCAGTTTACTGAGCGGGAGAGAGACCCAGTACTTC

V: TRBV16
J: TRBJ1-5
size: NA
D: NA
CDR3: CASSQGRNQPQHF
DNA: TGTGCCAGCAGCCAAGGGCGCAATCAGCCCCAGCATTTT

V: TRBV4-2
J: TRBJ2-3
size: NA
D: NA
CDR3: CASSQDWVKGEGLFDTQYF
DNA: TGTGCCAGCAGCCAAGATTGGGTTAAGGGGGAGGGTTTGTTTGATACGCAGTATTTT

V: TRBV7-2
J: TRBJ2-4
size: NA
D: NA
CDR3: CASSTSNIQYF
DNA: TGTGCCAGCAGTACATCAAACATTCAGTACTTC

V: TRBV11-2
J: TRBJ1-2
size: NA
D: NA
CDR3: CASSFGTGSIYGYTF
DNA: TGTGCCAGCAGCTTCGGTACGGGGAGCATCTATGGCTACACCTTC

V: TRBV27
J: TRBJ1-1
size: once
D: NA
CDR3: CATSNRDEAFF
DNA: TGTGCCACCTCGAACAGAGATGAAGCTTTCTTT

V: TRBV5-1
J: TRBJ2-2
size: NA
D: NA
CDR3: CASSLEAGRARLFF
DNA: TGCGCCAGCAGCTTAGAGGCCGGCAGAGCGCGGCTGTTTTTT

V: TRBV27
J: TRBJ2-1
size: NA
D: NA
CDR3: CASSLRSYTGTGNEQFF
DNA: TGTGCCAGCAGTTTACGTAGTTACACAGGGACGGGAAATGAGCAGTTCTTC

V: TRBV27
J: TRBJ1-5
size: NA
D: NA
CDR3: CASRSEVNQPQHF
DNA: TGTGCCAGCAGGTCCGAGGTCAATCAGCCCCAGCATTTT

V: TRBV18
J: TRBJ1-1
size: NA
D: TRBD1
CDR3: CASSLQGANTEAFF
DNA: TGTGCCAGCTCACTCCAGGGGGCAAACACTGAAGCTTTCTTT

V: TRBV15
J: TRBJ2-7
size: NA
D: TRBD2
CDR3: CATSRDRPGTQRGRQQYF
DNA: TGTGCCACCAGCAGAGATCGGCCCGGGACCCAGCGGGGAAGACAGCAGTACTTC

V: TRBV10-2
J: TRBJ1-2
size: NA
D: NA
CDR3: CASSERGGGTNYGYTF
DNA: TGCGCCAGCAGTGAGAGGGGAGGTGGAACCAACTATGGCTACACCTTC

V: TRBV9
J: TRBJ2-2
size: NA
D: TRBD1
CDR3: CASSAPGTGFSGELFF
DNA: TGTGCCAGCAGCGCCCCCGGGACAGGGTTTTCCGGGGAGCTGTTTTTT

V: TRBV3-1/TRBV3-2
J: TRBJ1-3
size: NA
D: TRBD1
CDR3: CASSQEGTGWGNTIYF
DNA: TGTGCCAGCAGCCAAGAGGGGACAGGCTGGGGAAACACCATATATTTT

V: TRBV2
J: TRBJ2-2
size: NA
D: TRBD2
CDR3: CASRGLATNTGELFF
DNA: TGTGCCAGCAGGGGACTAGCGACGAACACCGGGGAGCTGTTTTTT

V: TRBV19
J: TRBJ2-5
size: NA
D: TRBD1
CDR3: CASKGTGQETQYF
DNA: TGTGCCAGTAAAGGGACAGGGCAAGAGACCCAGTACTTC

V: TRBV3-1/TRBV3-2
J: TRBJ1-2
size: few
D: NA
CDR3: CASSHRDTDHGYTF
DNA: TGTGCCAGCAGCCACAGGGACACAGATCATGGCTACACCTTC

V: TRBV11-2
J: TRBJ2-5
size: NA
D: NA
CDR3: CASSRTGGETQYF
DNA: TGTGCCAGCAGCCGGACAGGAGGGGAGACCCAGTACTTC

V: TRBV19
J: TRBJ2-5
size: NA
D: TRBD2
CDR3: CASGAGLAQETQYF
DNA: TGTGCCAGTGGGGCGGGACTAGCCCAAGAGACCCAGTACTTC

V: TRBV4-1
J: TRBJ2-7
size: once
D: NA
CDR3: CASSQDISYEQYF
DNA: TGCGCCAGCAGCCAAGATATCAGCTACGAGCAGTACTTC

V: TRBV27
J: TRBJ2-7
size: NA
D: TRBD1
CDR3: CASSWTGVREQYF
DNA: TGTGCCAGCAGTTGGACAGGGGTACGCGAGCAGTACTTC

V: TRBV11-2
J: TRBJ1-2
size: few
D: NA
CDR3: CASSLEGAANYGYTF
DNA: TGTGCCAGCAGCTTAGAGGGGGCGGCTAACTATGGCTACACCTTC

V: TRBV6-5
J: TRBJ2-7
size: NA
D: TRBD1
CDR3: CASSRQGAGEQYF
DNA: TGTGCCAGCAGCAGACAGGGCGCCGGCGAGCAGTACTTC

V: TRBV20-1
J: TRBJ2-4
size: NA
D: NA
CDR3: CSASEQAKNIQYF
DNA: TGCAGTGCTAGTGAACAAGCCAAAAACATTCAGTACTTC

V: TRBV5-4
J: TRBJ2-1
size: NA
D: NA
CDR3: CASSKELADNEQFF
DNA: TGTGCCAGCAGCAAGGAATTAGCAGATAATGAGCAGTTCTTC

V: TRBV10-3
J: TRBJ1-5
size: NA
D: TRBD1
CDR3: CATARDRDNQPQHF
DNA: TGTGCCACCGCCCGGGACAGGGACAATCAGCCCCAGCATTTT

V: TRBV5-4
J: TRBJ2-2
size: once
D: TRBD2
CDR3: CASSSRLAGVVGELFF
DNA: TGTGCCAGCAGTTCTAGACTAGCGGGAGTAGTCGGGGAGCTGTTTTTT

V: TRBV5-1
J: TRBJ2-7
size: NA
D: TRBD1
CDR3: CASSSSIATGGAEQYF
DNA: TGCGCCAGCAGCTCCTCGATCGCGACAGGGGGTGCCGAGCAGTACTTC

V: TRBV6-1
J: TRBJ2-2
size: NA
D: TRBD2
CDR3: CASSASGSFPRTGELFF
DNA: TGTGCCAGCAGTGCCAGCGGGAGTTTCCCACGGACCGGGGAGCTGTTTTTT

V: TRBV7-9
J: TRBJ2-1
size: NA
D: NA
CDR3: CASSTPGEQFF
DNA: TGTGCCAGCAGCACCCCAGGGGAGCAGTTCTTC

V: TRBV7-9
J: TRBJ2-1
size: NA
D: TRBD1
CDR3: CASSSTGTGKFF
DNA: TGTGCCAGCAGCTCTACCGGGACAGGGAAGTTCTTC

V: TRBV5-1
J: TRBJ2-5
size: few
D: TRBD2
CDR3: CASSLADQVLAGEQTQYF
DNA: TGCGCCAGCAGCTTGGCCGACCAGGTACTAGCGGGAGAACAGACCCAGTACTTC

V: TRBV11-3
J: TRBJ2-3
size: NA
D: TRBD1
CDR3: CASSARQGSNTDTQYF
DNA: TGTGCCAGCAGCGCCCGACAGGGGTCGAACACAGATACGCAGTATTTT

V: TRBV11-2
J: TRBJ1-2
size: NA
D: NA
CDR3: CASSATFGSYGYTF
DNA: TGTGCCAGCAGCGCCACCTTTGGGAGTTATGGCTACACCTTC

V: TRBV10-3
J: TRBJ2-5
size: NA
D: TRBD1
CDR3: CAISTRGLPQETQYF
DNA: TGTGCCATCAGCACTAGGGGGCTTCCCCAAGAGACCCAGTACTTC

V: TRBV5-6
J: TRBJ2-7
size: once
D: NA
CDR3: CASSLLVSVGAYEQYF
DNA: TGTGCCAGCAGCTTGTTAGTGTCGGTCGGGGCCTACGAGCAGTACTTC

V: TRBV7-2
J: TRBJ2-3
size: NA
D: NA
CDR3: CASTDRRGTDTQYF
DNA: TGTGCCAGCACCGACAGGCGTGGCACAGATACGCAGTATTTT

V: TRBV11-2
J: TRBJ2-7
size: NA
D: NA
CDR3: CASSSFGTSTPYEQYF
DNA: TGTGCCAGCAGCTCTTTCGGGACAAGCACACCCTACGAGCAGTACTTC

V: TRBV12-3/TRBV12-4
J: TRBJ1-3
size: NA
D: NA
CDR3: CASSFRANTIYF
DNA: TGTGCCAGCAGTTTTAGAGCGAACACCATATATTTT

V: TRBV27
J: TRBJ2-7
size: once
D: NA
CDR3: CASSSSSGTLVYEQYF
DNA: TGTGCCAGCAGTTCCTCCTCCGGGACATTAGTCTACGAGCAGTACTTC

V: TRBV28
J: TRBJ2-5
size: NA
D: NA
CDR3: CASSPPASRETQYF
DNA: TGTGCCAGCAGTCCGCCCGCCTCGAGGGAGACCCAGTACTTC

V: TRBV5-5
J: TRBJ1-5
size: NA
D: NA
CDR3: CASSGGHKGSNQPQHF
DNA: TGTGCCAGCAGCGGGGGACACAAAGGCTCCAATCAGCCCCAGCATTTT

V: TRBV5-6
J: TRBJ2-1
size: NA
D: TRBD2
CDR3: CASSLFRGSVNEQFF
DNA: TGTGCCAGCAGCTTGTTTCGCGGGAGCGTGAATGAGCAGTTCTTC

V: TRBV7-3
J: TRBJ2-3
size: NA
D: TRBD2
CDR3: CASSEGVAGGTDTQYF
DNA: TGTGCCAGCAGCGAGGGGGTAGCGGGAGGCACAGATACGCAGTATTTT

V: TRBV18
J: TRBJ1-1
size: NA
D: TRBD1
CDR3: CASSRQGDTEAFF
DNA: TGTGCCAGCTCACGACAGGGGGACACTGAAGCTTTCTTT

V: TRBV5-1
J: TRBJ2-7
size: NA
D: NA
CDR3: CASKRGTGSYEQYF
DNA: TGCGCCAGCAAACGGGGGACGGGCTCCTACGAGCAGTACTTC

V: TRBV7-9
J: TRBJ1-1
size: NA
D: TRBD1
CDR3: CASSSNTQGAWTEAFF
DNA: TGTGCCAGCAGCTCTAACACCCAGGGGGCATGGACTGAAGCTTTCTTT

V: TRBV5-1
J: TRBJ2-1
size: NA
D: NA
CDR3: CASGGAEASNEQFF
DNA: TGCGCCAGCGGGGGGGCAGAAGCCTCCAATGAGCAGTTCTTC

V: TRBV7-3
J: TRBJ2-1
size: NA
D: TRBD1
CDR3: CASSAAGGKNEQFF
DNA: TGTGCCAGCAGCGCGGCAGGGGGCAAAAATGAGCAGTTCTTC

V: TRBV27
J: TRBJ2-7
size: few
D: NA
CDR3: CASSHLSKTSYEQYF
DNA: TGTGCCAGCAGTCACCTATCAAAGACTAGCTACGAGCAGTACTTC

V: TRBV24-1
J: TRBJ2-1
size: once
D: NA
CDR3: CATSDLAGREQFF
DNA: TGTGCCACCAGTGATTTGGCAGGGCGGGAGCAGTTCTTC

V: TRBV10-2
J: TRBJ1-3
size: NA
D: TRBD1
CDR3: CASSGTGGGNTIYF
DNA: TGCGCCAGCAGTGGTACAGGGGGTGGAAACACCATATATTTT

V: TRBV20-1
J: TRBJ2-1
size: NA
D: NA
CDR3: CSASTAARPSYNEQFF
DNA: TGCAGTGCTAGTACAGCAGCCCGCCCCTCCTACAATGAGCAGTTCTTC